Each of the 3 T cell receptor beta chains below was sequenced from the same sample in a study of OX40 agonist ivuxolimab in advanced cancers. Library creation used the immunoSEQ multiplex PCR assay. This is the immuneACCESS table as TCRdb keeps it, with only in-frame sequences that have V and J called. A part of the clones is gone; compared with another copy, unresolved V genes explain less than half, and the rest is unexplained. The sample table records 60,000 to 65,000 clones; about 90% of these occur just once. The ten largest clones represent approximately 25% of the sample. The sequences come from CD4+ or CD8+ T cells sorted from blood, collected in a trial of the OX40 agonist ivuxolimab. The receptors shown here come from an adult with an advanced solid tumor such as melanoma, head and neck, liver or kidney cancer.

This chain uses TRBV7-2 with TRBJ2-7, with 11 bases that match TRBD2. This CDR3 has 15 residues. J gave up 3 bases and V 7 bases, and 8 bases lay outside the gene matches. The germline V gene encodes CDR1 SGHTA and CDR2 FQGNSA. Written as DNA, the CDR3 is TGTGCCAGCACCCCCCTGGGGACTAGCGGCTACGAGCAGTACTTC. This gives the protein CASTPLGTSGYEQYF.

Only one count was recorded for this clone. The chain employs TRBV5-8 and TRBJ2-3; 7 nucleotides line up with TRBD1. The germline CDR1 and CDR2 sequences are SGHTS and YDEGEE. This CDR3 has 14 residues. V shed 4 bases, J shed 14 bases, and the junction held 16 bases outside the gene matches. This CDR3 is CASSPQHYRGSPYF. CDR3 sequence (DNA): TGTGCCAGCAGCCCGCAACATTACAGGGGATCTCCGTATTTT.

The chain couples TRBV27 to TRBJ2-1; D gene uncertain. V lost 7 bases and J 2 bases, leaving 9 bases between the germline ends. This CDR3 is built from 13 residues. Germline V lookup: CDR1 MNHEY, CDR2 SMNVEV (reference sequence). CDR3 loop: CASNPEPYNEQFF. As DNA, the CDR3 is TGTGCCAGCAACCCGGAGCCCTACAATGAGCAGTTCTTC.